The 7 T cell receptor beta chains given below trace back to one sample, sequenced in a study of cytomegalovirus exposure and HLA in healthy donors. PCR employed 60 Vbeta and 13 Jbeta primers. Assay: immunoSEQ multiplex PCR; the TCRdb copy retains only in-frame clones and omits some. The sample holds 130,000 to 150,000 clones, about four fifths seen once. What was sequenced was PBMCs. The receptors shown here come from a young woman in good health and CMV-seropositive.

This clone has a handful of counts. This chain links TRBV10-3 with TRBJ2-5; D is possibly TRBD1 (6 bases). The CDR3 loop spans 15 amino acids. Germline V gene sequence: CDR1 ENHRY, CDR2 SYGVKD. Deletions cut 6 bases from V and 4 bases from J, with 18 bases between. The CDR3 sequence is CAIRDPKGDSETQYF. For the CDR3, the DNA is TGTGCCATCAGAGACCCTAAGGGGGATTCAGAGACCCAGTACTTC.

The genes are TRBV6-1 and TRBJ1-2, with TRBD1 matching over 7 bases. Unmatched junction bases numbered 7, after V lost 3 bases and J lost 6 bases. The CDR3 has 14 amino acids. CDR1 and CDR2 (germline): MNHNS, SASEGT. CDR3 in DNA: TGTGCCAGCAGTGAGACAGGGATTACGAATGGCTACACCTTC. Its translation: CASSETGITNGYTF.

CDR3 nucleotides: TGTGCCAGCAGCCGCCTGACCGGGACTAGCGGGTGGAATGAGCAGTTCTTC. It is translated as CASSRLTGTSGWNEQFF. This chain connects TRBV14 to TRBJ2-1, with 12 bases aligning to TRBD2. The trim removed 4 bases at V and 7 bases at J, leaving 11 bases unmatched. Germline V CDR1 and CDR2: SGHDN, FVKESK. The CDR3 totals 17 residues.

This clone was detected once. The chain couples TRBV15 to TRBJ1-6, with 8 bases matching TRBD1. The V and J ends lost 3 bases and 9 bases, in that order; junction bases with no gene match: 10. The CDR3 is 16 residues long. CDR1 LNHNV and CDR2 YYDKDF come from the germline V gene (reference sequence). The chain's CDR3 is CATSSNRGTGGSPLHF. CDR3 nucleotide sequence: TGTGCCACCAGCAGCAACCGGGGGACAGGAGGTTCACCCCTCCACTTT.

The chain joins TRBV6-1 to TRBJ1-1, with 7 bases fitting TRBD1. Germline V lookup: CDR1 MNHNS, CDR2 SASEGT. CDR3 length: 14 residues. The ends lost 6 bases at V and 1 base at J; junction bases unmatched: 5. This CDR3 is CASSQQGPNTEAFF. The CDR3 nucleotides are TGTGCCAGCAGCCAACAGGGGCCGAACACTGAAGCTTTCTTT.

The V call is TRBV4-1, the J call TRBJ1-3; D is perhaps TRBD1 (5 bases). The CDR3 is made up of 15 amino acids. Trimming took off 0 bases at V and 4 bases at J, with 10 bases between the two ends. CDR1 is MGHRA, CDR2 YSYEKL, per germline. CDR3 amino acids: CASSQESRVGNTIYF. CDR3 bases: TGCGCCAGCAGCCAAGAAAGCAGGGTAGGAAACACCATATATTTT.

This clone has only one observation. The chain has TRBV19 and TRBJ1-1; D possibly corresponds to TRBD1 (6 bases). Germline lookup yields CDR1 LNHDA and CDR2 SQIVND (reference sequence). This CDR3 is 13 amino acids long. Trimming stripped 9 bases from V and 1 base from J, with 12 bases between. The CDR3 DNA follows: TGTGCCAGCAGCAGGGGTTGGAACACTGAAGCTTTCTTT. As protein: CASSRGWNTEAFF.